These 30 T cell receptor beta chains were all obtained from the same sample, sequenced in a study of blood T cell repertoires in COVID-19. The assay was immunoSEQ multiplex PCR, and TCRdb's table has in-frame clones only and misses some. Counted here are a few hundred thousand clones, approximately 90% occurring once; the ten biggest clones make up over 6%. The sequencing sample was made of peripheral blood. These receptors originate from a woman aged 30 to 39 who had recovered from COVID-19.

The J gene is TRBJ2-7, the V gene TRBV5-1; TRBD1 matches at 11 bases. The CDR3 has 15 residues. Trimming at V came to 2 bases and at J to 3 bases, leaving 4 bases not matched to a gene. Germline V gene lookup returns CDR1 SGHRS and CDR2 YFSETQ. The DNA for the CDR3 is TGCGCCAGCAGCTTATGGGACAGGGGGAACTACGAGCAGTACTTC. Translating gives CASSLWDRGNYEQYF.

The chain recombines TRBV11-2 with TRBJ2-1; TRBD2 is a possible D gene (6 bases). Deletions cut 2 bases from V and 1 base from J, with 12 bases between. The germline gives CDR1 SGHAT, CDR2 FQNNGV. The CDR3 loop spans 16 amino acids. This CDR3 is CASSLPLAGSYNEQFF. The CDR3 DNA reads as TGTGCCAGCAGCTTACCCCTCGCGGGATCCTACAATGAGCAGTTCTTC.

This sequence joins TRBV6-1 and TRBJ2-5, with D tentatively TRBD2 (5 bases). Trimming stripped 1 base from V and 3 bases from J, with 15 bases between. Germline V gives CDR1 MNHNS, CDR2 SASEGT. The CDR3 spans 16 residues. The CDR3 is CASSEVPGSGKETQYF. The CDR3 nucleotides read TGTGCCAGCAGTGAAGTACCGGGCTCCGGGAAAGAGACCCAGTACTTC.

V and J are TRBV30 and TRBJ1-6, with D possibly being TRBD1 (6 bases). CDR1 and CDR2 (germline): GTSNPN, SVGIG (reference sequence). CDR3 length: 16 residues. V lost 3 bases, J lost 6 bases, and 18 bases lay in between. The CDR3 sequence is CAWRLKTTGINSPLHF. CDR3 DNA sequence: TGTGCCTGGAGGCTAAAAACTACAGGGATTAATTCACCCCTCCACTTT.

J is TRBJ1-2 and V is TRBV6-2 or TRBV6-3, with 8 bases aligning to TRBD1. Trimming removed 5 bases from V and 7 bases from J; junction bases left unmatched: 6. Germline assignment: CDR1 MNHEY and CDR2 SVGEGT. The CDR3 has 13 amino acids. The CDR3 nucleotides read TGTGCCAGCAGTAAGGACAGGGTATTTGGCTACACCTTC. This codes for CASSKDRVFGYTF.

The chain is built from TRBV28 and TRBJ2-7, with TRBD1 as a possible D gene (7 bases). CDR3 length: 13 amino acids. The V end was cut by 4 bases, the J end by 5 bases, with 12 bases between. Germline values: CDR1 MDHEN, CDR2 SYDVKM. CDR3 sequence: CASSWSGGNEQYF. The DNA for the CDR3 is TGTGCCAGCAGTTGGTCAGGGGGGAACGAGCAGTACTTC.

The chain joins TRBV25-1 to TRBJ2-7, with 7 bases aligning to TRBD1. The germline gives CDR1 MGHDK, CDR2 SYGVNS. The ends lost 4 bases at V and 7 bases at J; junction bases unmatched: 16. The CDR3 covers 16 residues. Here the CDR3 reads CASSATQGQSLMEQYF. For the CDR3, the DNA is TGTGCCAGCAGTGCGACCCAGGGACAGTCACTTATGGAGCAGTACTTC.

This rearrangement joins TRBV4-1 to TRBJ2-2; the D is unclear. The germline gives CDR1 MGHRA, CDR2 YSYEKL. Trimming took 3 bases from V and 7 from J, leaving 9 bases between them. The CDR3 extends over 13 amino acids. This CDR3 reads CASSHIEFGELFF. For the CDR3, the DNA is TGCGCCAGCAGCCACATAGAATTCGGGGAGCTGTTTTTT.

The chain recombines TRBV2 with TRBJ2-5, with a tentative D call TRBD1 (7 bases). The CDR3 has 18 residues. In germline, CDR1 is SNHLY, CDR2 FYNNEI. V gave up 5 bases and J gave up 2 bases, with 24 bases separating them. DNA of the CDR3: TGTGCCAGCAGTACTCCCCGGAGGGCAGGGGGGAGACAAGAGACCCAGTACTTC. Protein sequence: CASSTPRRAGGRQETQYF.

The chain carries TRBV12-3 or TRBV12-4 and TRBJ1-5; D may be TRBD1 (6 bases). The CDR3 is 13 amino acids. The ends were cut back, 6 bases at V and 2 bases at J, with 8 bases in the middle. CDR3 loop: CASRKGGNQPQHF. The CDR3 region has the DNA TGTGCCAGCAGAAAGGGGGGCAATCAGCCCCAGCATTTT.

The chain employs TRBV3-1 (or the pseudogene TRBV3-2) and TRBJ1-3, with unresolved D. V lost 1 base and J lost 0, with 7 bases in between. The CDR3 totals 15 residues. Germline V gene data show CDR1 as LGHDT and CDR2 as YNNKEL (reference sequence). The CDR3 nucleotides are TGTGCCAGCAGCCAAGGTCTTCTCTCTGGAAACACCATATATTTT. Translating gives CASSQGLLSGNTIYF.

The chain joins TRBV28 to TRBJ2-4; possibly TRBD2 for D (7 bases). CDR3 length equals 15 residues. Trimming shortened V by 2 bases and J by 9 bases, and 17 bases separated the two germline ends. Per the germline V gene, CDR1 is MDHEN and CDR2 is SYDVKM. CDR3 sequence: CASSLRGGAPGIQYF. In nucleotides, the CDR3 is TGTGCCAGCAGTTTAAGGGGGGGGGCCCCGGGCATTCAGTACTTC.

The V and J genes are TRBV2 and TRBJ2-1, with a possible D match to TRBD1 (5 bases). Looked up from germline, CDR1 is SNHLY and CDR2 is FYNNEI. CDR3 length equals 15 residues. Trimming took 4 bases from V and 5 from J, leaving 15 bases between them. CDR3 sequence: CASSVSDRLDNEQFF. The CDR3 nucleotides read TGTGCCAGCAGTGTTTCCGACAGACTCGACAATGAGCAGTTCTTC.

The J gene is TRBJ2-1, the V gene TRBV11-3, with 7 nucleotides matching TRBD1. From germline, CDR1 is SGHNT and CDR2 YENEEA. J gave up 10 bases and V 2 bases, and 14 bases lay outside the gene matches. The CDR3 runs 16 residues. The CDR3 sequence: CASSLSGTALVGEQFF. The CDR3 DNA reads TGTGCCAGCAGCTTATCGGGGACAGCCCTAGTCGGGGAGCAGTTCTTC.

This chain uses TRBV5-1 with TRBJ2-6; D call uncertain. The V gene's germline CDR1 is SGHRS and CDR2 YFSETQ. This CDR3 is built from 15 residues. Trimming cost V 4 bases and J 0 bases, with 8 bases left between them. The CDR3 here is CASSPTDSGANVLTF. In nucleotides, the CDR3 is TGCGCCAGCAGCCCTACAGACTCTGGGGCCAACGTCCTGACTTTC.

The chain combines TRBV5-4 with TRBJ2-7, with D possibly TRBD1 on 6 matching bases. V lost 4 bases to trimming and J lost 5 bases, with 16 bases between them. Per germline, CDR1 SGHNT and CDR2 YYREEE (reference sequence). CDR3 length: 14 amino acids. The CDR3 region has the DNA TGTGCCAGCAGCCGACCCACAGGGCTGGACGAGCAGTACTTC. It codes for CASSRPTGLDEQYF.

V and J are TRBV25-1 and TRBJ1-1; D uncertain. Germline V lookup: CDR1 MGHDK, CDR2 SYGVNS. The CDR3 has 13 residues. The ends were cut back, 5 bases at V and 3 bases at J, with 10 bases in the middle. This CDR3 reads CASSMKGDTEAFF. Here the CDR3 DNA reads TGTGCCAGCAGTATGAAAGGAGACACTGAAGCTTTCTTT.

The chain is built from TRBV5-1 and TRBJ2-3; D might be TRBD1 (6 bases). The CDR3 has 14 amino acids. Germline V lookup: CDR1 SGHRS, CDR2 YFSETQ. V lost 4 bases and J 2 bases, leaving 11 bases between the germline ends. This CDR3 reads CASSLGTPTDTQYF. The CDR3, as DNA: TGCGCCAGCAGCCTCGGGACACCCACAGATACGCAGTATTTT.

The chain uses TRBV5-1 and TRBJ2-7, with no clear D. This CDR3 contains 14 residues. Trimming left V 4 bases short and J 0 bases short, with 11 bases between. Germline V gene lookup returns CDR1 SGHRS and CDR2 YFSETQ. The CDR3 bases are TGCGCCAGCAGCGTCGCCGCGAACTCCTACGAGCAGTACTTC. Its protein is CASSVAANSYEQYF.

The chain links TRBV4-2 to TRBJ2-1, with TRBD2 matching over 9 bases. Germline assignment: CDR1 LGHNA and CDR2 YNFKEQ. There are 16 residues in the CDR3. J lost 7 bases, V lost 3 bases, and 10 bases had no gene match. The CDR3 DNA is TGTGCCAGCAGCCAGTCCGGGACTAGCACCAGGAATGAGCAGTTCTTC. This gives the protein CASSQSGTSTRNEQFF.

This clone appeared a single time. Other DNA sequences in this specimen translate into the identical CDR3. The chain has TRBV28 and TRBJ2-7; 10 positions agree with TRBD1. Germline loops: CDR1 MDHEN, CDR2 SYDVKM. Unmatched junction bases numbered 3, after V lost 4 bases and J lost 3 bases. CDR3 length: 14 amino acids. CDR3 region: CASSSGTGDYEQYF. The CDR3 DNA is TGTGCCAGCAGTTCCGGGACAGGGGACTACGAGCAGTACTTC.

The V and J genes are TRBV18 and TRBJ2-3; the D is unclear. Trimming took off 4 bases at V and 3 bases at J, with 17 bases between the two ends. This CDR3 is 16 amino acids long. CDR1 is KGHSH and CDR2 is LQKENI in the germline V gene. CDR3 sequence: CASSRSRIAETDTQYF. CDR3 DNA: TGTGCCAGCTCACGCTCTCGGATAGCCGAAACAGATACGCAGTATTTT.

The chain employs TRBV19 and TRBJ1-5; D gene uncertain. This CDR3 comprises 15 residues. V was cut by 5 bases and J by 11 bases, with 22 bases left in between. Germline-derived CDR1 and CDR2 are LNHDA and SQIVND (reference sequence). The CDR3: CASSDFLALIEAQHF. The CDR3 DNA sequence: TGTGCCAGTAGTGATTTTTTGGCACTAATTGAGGCCCAGCATTTT.

The rearrangement uses TRBV10-1 and TRBJ1-6; 8 bases match TRBD1. The CDR3 has 16 residues. In germline, CDR1 is WNHNN, CDR2 SYGVQD (reference sequence). Losses at the gene ends were 0 bases for V and 7 bases for J; bases not matched to a gene: 5. The CDR3 DNA reads TGCGCCAGCAGTGAGTCAGGGCAGGGGGCGAATTCACCCCTCCACTTT. Translation: CASSESGQGANSPLHF.

V usage is TRBV5-1 and J usage is TRBJ2-1, with 7 nucleotides matching TRBD2. Trimming took 4 bases from V and 6 from J; bases not matched to a gene: 19. This CDR3 spans 18 amino acids. Germline CDR1 SGHRS, CDR2 YFSETQ. In nucleotides, the CDR3 is TGCGCCAGCAGCCCGCGGCAAAGACTAGCCTTAAATGCCAATGAGCAGTTCTTC. It encodes CASSPRQRLALNANEQFF.

This clone was counted once. The V and J genes are TRBV6-5 and TRBJ2-5; TRBD1 matches at 9 bases. This CDR3 is 14 amino acids long. Germline assignment: CDR1 MNHEY and CDR2 SVGAGI. Trimming cost V 0 bases and J 6 bases; bases outside gene matches: 2. This CDR3 is CASSYSQGAKTQYF. The CDR3 DNA sequence: TGTGCCAGCAGTTACTCACAGGGGGCAAAGACCCAGTACTTC.

The J gene is TRBJ1-2, the V gene TRBV5-4; D gene uncertain. CDR3 length: 13 amino acids. The V end lost 4 bases, the J end lost 4 bases, and 11 bases lay between the germline ends. From germline, CDR1 is SGHNT and CDR2 YYREEE (reference sequence). CDR3 sequence (DNA): TGTGCCAGCAGCCCCTCTGAGGCCTATGGCTACACCTTC. It is translated as CASSPSEAYGYTF. Full variable domain (rest looked up from reference TRBV5-4 and TRBJ1-2): ETGVTQSPTHLIKTRGQQVTLRCSSQSGHNTVSWYQQALGQGPQFIFQYYREEENGRGNFPPRFSGLQFPNYSSELNVNALELDDSALYLCASSPSEAYGYTFGSGTRLTVV.

The chain combines TRBV3-1 (or the pseudogene TRBV3-2) with TRBJ1-4; D perhaps matches TRBD1 (5 bases). Looked up from germline, CDR1 is LGHDT and CDR2 is YNNKEL (reference sequence). Trimming took off 2 bases at V and 8 bases at J, with 12 bases between the two ends. The CDR3 extends over 14 amino acids. Here the CDR3 reads CASSQRGRGEKLFF. DNA of the CDR3: TGTGCCAGCAGCCAACGGGGGAGAGGGGAAAAACTGTTTTTT.

This clone was recorded a few times. The chain joins TRBV3-1 (or the pseudogene TRBV3-2) to TRBJ2-5, with 11 nucleotides matching TRBD2. Germline V gene lookup returns CDR1 LGHDT and CDR2 YNNKEL (reference sequence). The CDR3 runs 15 residues. Trimming cost V 4 bases and J 4 bases; bases outside gene matches: 5. The CDR3: CASSPPTSGGETQYF. The CDR3 bases are TGTGCCAGCAGCCCCCCCACTAGCGGGGGAGAGACCCAGTACTTC.

J is TRBJ2-1 and V is TRBV24-1; D uncertain. The CDR3 is 13 residues long. Germline V lookup: CDR1 KGHDR, CDR2 SFDVKD. V dropped 5 bases and J dropped 9 bases, with 13 bases sitting between them. CDR3 residues: CATSGLTAGEQFF. CDR3 coding DNA: TGTGCCACCAGTGGCCTAACTGCAGGTGAGCAGTTCTTC.